A selection of T cell receptor beta chains follows, all from one sample in a study of molecular identifiers for immune sequencing clone quantification. TCRdb re-called the PCR reads through MiXCR, storing one row per CDR3 protein. The sample lists about 320,000 distinct CDR3 sequences, about 23% occurring once. The sample taken for sequencing was naive CD8+ T cells from blood, with Jurkat cell RNA spiked in. These receptors all stem from a human donor in good health. Some libraries in this study had Jurkat cell RNA spiked in. Both conserved end residues are part of each CDR3. D genes are given only for firm matches. Not all rows give a size; the values are once, few, many and, for expanded clones, a class.

>TRBV12-3/TRBV12-4|few|14|TRBJ2-5|TRBD1
TGTGCCAGCAGTCACCCGGGACAGCAAGAGACCCAGTACTTC
CASSHPGQQETQYF
>TRBV5-5|many|15|TRBJ2-3|TRBD2
TGTGCCAGCAGCTGGAGCGGGGGAGCCACAGATACGCAGTATTTT
CASSWSGGATDTQYF
>TRBV11-2|few|15|TRBJ1-1|-
TGTGCCAGCAGCTTTGGACAAAGGCCAGGGACTGAAGCTTTCTTT
CASSFGQRPGTEAFF
>TRBV3-2|-|15|TRBJ2-7|-
TGTGCCAGCAGCTCATACGGGAGAGGGTCCTACGAGCAGTACTTC
CASSSYGRGSYEQYF
>TRBV4-2|few|17|TRBJ1-1|-
TGTGCCAGCAGCCGTCCGGAGACCTATGGGGAAAGCACTGAAGCTTTCTTT
CASSRPETYGESTEAFF
>TRBV20-1|-|13|TRBJ2-7|-
TGCAGTGCTCCCCCGGGGGTCCCCTACGCGCGGTCCTTC
CSAPPGVPYARSF
>TRBV16|few|12|TRBJ2-7|-
TGTGCCAGCAGCCAATGGGCCTACGAGCAGTACTTC
CASSQWAYEQYF
>TRBV19|-|16|TRBJ2-7|-
TGTGCCAGTAGTAACGACGTTGGGACTGGCAGCGCCGAGCAGTACTTC
CASSNDVGTGSAEQYF
>TRBV27|many|16|TRBJ2-7|-
TGTGCCAGCGGCAGTCCGACAGGAGAAAATACCTACGAGCAGTACTTC
CASGSPTGENTYEQYF
>TRBV3-1|-|15|TRBJ1-5|-
TGTGCCAGCAGCCAAGATCCCGGGGAACGTCAGCCCCAGCATTTT
CASSQDPGERQPQHF
>TRBV12-3/TRBV12-4|few|13|TRBJ2-7|-
TGTGCCAGCAGCCCCCTGCCGGACTACGAGCAGTACTTC
CASSPLPDYEQYF
>TRBV13|-|17|TRBJ2-3|TRBD2
TGTGCCAGCAGAGACCTCCAGCGGGAGGGCCTTACCGCTACGCAGTATTTT
CASRDLQREGLTATQYF
>TRBV6-2/TRBV6-3|-|15|TRBJ1-1|-
TGTGCCTTAATCCGGGACCCCTTAAGGGACACTGAAGCTTTCTTT
CALIRDPLRDTEAFF
>TRBV19|-|19|TRBJ2-7|-
TGTGCCAGTAGCACCCTAAGTGGTAAATTGGGACGAGGGTCCTACGAGCAGTACTTC
CASSTLSGKLGRGSYEQYF
>TRBV20-1|-|14|TRBJ1-1|-
TGCAGTGCTAGAGGAGACACGGATGACACTGAAGCTTTCTTT
CSARGDTDDTEAFF
>TRBV9|many|14|TRBJ1-1|TRBD1
TGTGCCAGCACTAGGACAGGGAGCGTTACTGAAGCTTTCTTT
CASTRTGSVTEAFF
>TRBV5-4|few|12|TRBJ2-7|-
TGTGCCAGCAGCTTGGTCGGGACCGAGCAGTACTTC
CASSLVGTEQYF
>TRBV7-9|few|15|TRBJ2-3|TRBD1
TGTGCCAGCAGCGCCCAGGGGGCTCTGACAGATACGCAGTATTTT
CASSAQGALTDTQYF
>TRBV19|-|15|TRBJ1-1|TRBD1
TGTGCCAGTAGTATATCAGGACAGGGGAGGACTGAAGCTTTCTTT
CASSISGQGRTEAFF
>TRBV7-2|many|18|TRBJ2-7|TRBD2
TGTGCCAGCAGCCCACAGTTTACTAGCGGGACAAGATACGACGAGCAGTACTTC
CASSPQFTSGTRYDEQYF
>TRBV19|few|15|TRBJ2-7|-
TGTGCCAGTAGCCCCCACGGCGGCTACTCCTACGAGCAGTACTTC
CASSPHGGYSYEQYF
>TRBV6-5|many|16|TRBJ2-5|TRBD2
TGTGCCAGCAGTTTTGAAAAGCGGGGGAGCCAAGAGACCCAGTACTTC
CASSFEKRGSQETQYF
>TRBV7-9|many|14|TRBJ2-3|TRBD1
TGTGCCAGCAGCCCGGACAGGTACACAGATACGCAGTATTTT
CASSPDRYTDTQYF
>TRBV4-3|-|14|TRBJ2-7|-
TGCGCCAGCAGCCAAGAGGCCAGTACCTACGAGCAGTACTTC
CASSQEASTYEQYF
>TRBV29-1|many|12|TRBJ2-3|-
TGCAGCGTTTTAACAGCCACAGATACGCAGTATTTT
CSVLTATDTQYF
>TRBV7-9|-|16|TRBJ2-3|TRBD2
TGTGCCAGCAGCCCCCGGCAGCGGGAGAGAACATATACGCAGTATTTT
CASSPRQRERTYTQYF
>TRBV7-2|many|14|TRBJ1-1|-
TGTGCCAGCAGCTTAATTAGTAGGGCCACTGAAGCTTTCTTT
CASSLISRATEAFF
>TRBV4-1|-|16|TRBJ1-5|TRBD1
TGCGCCAGCAGCCACTGGACAGGGGGTGGCAATCAGCCCCAGCATTTT
CASSHWTGGGNQPQHF
>TRBV7-2|-|14|TRBJ2-7|-
TGTGCCAGCAGCTTTCTGGGCAGGGGGGCCGCGCAGTACTTC
CASSFLGRGAAQYF
>TRBV29-1|many|13|TRBJ2-1|TRBD2
TGCAGCGTTGAACTAGCGGGACGCAATGAGCAGTTCTTC
CSVELAGRNEQFF
>TRBV19|-|14|TRBJ1-5|-
TGTGCCGGTAGAGAACAGTTTAGCAATCAGCCCCAGCATTTT
CAGREQFSNQPQHF
>TRBV3-1|few|13|TRBJ2-7|-
TGTGCCAGCACCTCATTCGGATCCTACGAGCAGTACTTC
CASTSFGSYEQYF